A selection of T cell receptor beta chains follows, all from one sample in a study of cytotoxic CD8 clonotypes in ibrutinib-treated CLL. Generated by immunoSEQ multiplex PCR, the TCRdb table keeps only in-frame clones and is missing some. This table has 300,000 to 350,000 clones, about 80% appearing once. The material was PBMCs, obtained before ibrutinib treatment. Receptors were obtained from a human donor with chronic lymphocytic leukemia. Each CDR3 is given with its conserved first and last residue. A D gene is named only where the DNA matches it firmly. The size of a clone is reported for some rows only, either as once, few or many, or as a class for expanded clones.

cdr3_aa,cdr3_nt,clone_size,v_call,d_call,j_call
CASSKAWWGRNTGELFF,TGTGCCAGCAGCAAAGCCTGGTGGGGGCGAAACACCGGGGAGCTGTTTTTT,-,TRBV21-1,-,TRBJ2-2
CAISRDRQGNGYTF,TGTGCCATCAGCCGGGACAGGCAAGGGAATGGCTACACCTTC,once,TRBV10-3,TRBD1,TRBJ1-2
CASSSRQGYNEQFF,TGCGCCAGCAGCTCACGACAGGGTTACAATGAGCAGTTCTTC,-,TRBV4-1,TRBD1,TRBJ2-1
CASSSISSTDTQYF,TGTGCCAGCTCATCTATATCTAGCACAGATACGCAGTATTTT,-,TRBV18,-,TRBJ2-3
CASSRERTGELFF,TGTGCCAGCAGCAGGGAAAGGACCGGGGAGCTGTTTTTT,-,TRBV6-4,-,TRBJ2-2
CASSLGLSTGELFF,TGTGCCAGCAGCTTAGGTCTCAGCACCGGGGAGCTGTTTTTT,-,TRBV7-6,-,TRBJ2-2
CASSELFMNTEAFF,TGTGCCAGCAGTGAGTTGTTCATGAACACTGAAGCTTTCTTT,-,TRBV2,-,TRBJ1-1
CASSFFTSWTYQETQYF,TGTGCCAGCAGCTTTTTTACGTCCTGGACGTACCAAGAGACCCAGTACTTC,-,TRBV11-1,-,TRBJ2-5
CASSFTGLMNTEAFF,TGTGCCAGCAGCTTCACAGGGCTAATGAACACTGAAGCTTTCTTT,-,TRBV5-5,-,TRBJ1-1
CASRRDPEGYEQYF,TGTGCCAGCAGGAGGGACCCCGAGGGATACGAGCAGTACTTC,once,TRBV6-5,-,TRBJ2-7
CASSRDRYYNEQFF,TGTGCCAGCAGCCGGGACAGATACTACAATGAGCAGTTCTTC,-,TRBV28,TRBD1,TRBJ2-1
CASSQDRSAGINNEQFF,TGCGCCAGCAGCCAAGATCGGTCAGCGGGAATCAACAATGAGCAGTTCTTC,-,TRBV4-3,TRBD2,TRBJ2-1
CASSYLQGGQPQHF,TGTGCCAGCAGTTACCTCCAGGGAGGGCAGCCCCAGCATTTT,-,TRBV6-5,-,TRBJ1-5
CASSKTGTISGGYGYTF,TGTGCCAGTAGTAAAACCGGGACAATCTCAGGGGGTTATGGCTACACCTTC,-,TRBV19,TRBD1,TRBJ1-2
CASSPRLAGGPYNEQFF,TGTGCCAGCAGTCCCAGACTAGCGGGAGGGCCTTACAATGAGCAGTTCTTC,-,TRBV27,TRBD2,TRBJ2-1
CASSSKTGGEQFF,TGTGCCAGCAGCTCCAAAACCGGGGGTGAGCAGTTCTTC,-,TRBV7-3,-,TRBJ2-1
CASSSGTSGPYEQYF,TGTGCCAGCAGTTCCGGGACTAGCGGGCCCTACGAGCAGTACTTC,-,TRBV6-5,TRBD2,TRBJ2-7
CAWSVQTGPGYTF,TGTGCCTGGAGTGTACAAACAGGGCCTGGCTACACCTTC,-,TRBV30,-,TRBJ1-2
CASTPDRGGEQYF,TGTGCCAGTACCCCGGACAGGGGTGGCGAGCAGTACTTC,-,TRBV6-1,TRBD1,TRBJ2-7
CASSQDRSATEAFF,TGCGCCAGCAGCCAAGACCGATCGGCAACTGAAGCTTTCTTT,-,TRBV4-1,-,TRBJ1-1
CASSTTGTSGWGYTF,TGTGCCAGCAGCACGACCGGGACCTCAGGATGGGGCTACACCTTC,few,TRBV9,-,TRBJ1-2
CASSYPPTDPNTEAFF,TGTGCCAGCAGTTACCCACCGACAGACCCGAACACTGAAGCTTTCTTT,-,TRBV6-6,-,TRBJ1-1
CATSTRHGLAGADTQYF,TGTGCCACCAGCACCCGTCATGGACTAGCGGGAGCAGATACGCAGTATTTT,-,TRBV15,TRBD2,TRBJ2-3
CASNLYNEQFF,TGTGCCAGCAACTTATACAATGAGCAGTTCTTC,many,TRBV2,-,TRBJ2-1
CASSLFIQRRDSEQYF,TGTGCCAGCAGCTTGTTTATCCAGCGTCGTGATAGCGAGCAGTACTTC,once,TRBV5-8,-,TRBJ2-7
CASRLQGATNEKLFF,TGTGCCAGCAGACTCCAGGGAGCAACTAATGAAAAACTGTTTTTT,-,TRBV27,-,TRBJ1-4
CASNPRRAGKPQHF,TGTGCCAGCAATCCTCGAAGGGCGGGAAAGCCCCAGCATTTT,-,TRBV6-5,-,TRBJ1-5
CASSLGTAEGYNEQFF,TGTGCCAGCAGCTTGGGGACAGCTGAAGGGTACAATGAGCAGTTCTTC,-,TRBV5-8,-,TRBJ2-1
CASTSLGQLNQPQHF,TGTGCCAGCACCTCGCTGGGACAGCTCAATCAGCCCCAGCATTTT,-,TRBV28,TRBD1,TRBJ1-5
CASSLAVAGGEAQFF,TGTGCCAGCAGCTTAGCGGTAGCGGGAGGCGAGGCGCAGTTCTTC,-,TRBV7-2,TRBD2,TRBJ2-1
CASSYYLGLGYGYTF,TGTGCCAGCAGTTATTACCTTGGGCTCGGCTATGGCTACACCTTC,-,TRBV9,-,TRBJ1-2
CASSNRDGGSEQYF,TGTGCCAGCAGTAACCGGGACGGAGGGTCCGAGCAGTACTTC,once,TRBV2,-,TRBJ2-7
CASSPGRQTNYGYTF,TGCGCCAGCAGCCCTGGGAGACAGACGAACTATGGCTACACCTTC,-,TRBV4-1,-,TRBJ1-2
CACVPGGAGNQPQHF,TGTGCCTGCGTACCAGGGGGCGCGGGCAATCAGCCCCAGCATTTT,few,TRBV30,TRBD1,TRBJ1-5
CASSDGLAGEKQYF,TGTGCCAGCAGTGACGGACTAGCGGGAGAGAAGCAGTACTTC,-,TRBV27,TRBD2,TRBJ2-7
CASSLSASKSSYNEQFF,TGTGCCAGCAGCCTATCTGCATCCAAGAGCTCCTACAATGAGCAGTTCTTC,-,TRBV11-2,-,TRBJ2-1
CASSWDTSSYNEQFF,TGTGCCAGCAGTTGGGACACAAGCTCCTACAATGAGCAGTTCTTC,-,TRBV6-6,-,TRBJ2-1
CAFSPGGFLRNTEAFF,TGTGCCTTTTCCCCAGGGGGCTTTTTGAGGAACACTGAAGCTTTCTTT,-,TRBV30,TRBD1,TRBJ1-1
CASSLRQGVFYEQYF,TGTGCCAGTAGTCTGAGACAGGGGGTTTTTTACGAGCAGTACTTC,-,TRBV19,TRBD1,TRBJ2-7
CASSQEIGFGRKAYEQYF,TGTGCCAGCAGCCAAGAAATCGGGTTTGGTCGAAAGGCCTACGAGCAGTACTTC,-,TRBV14,-,TRBJ2-7
CASSLARDYPAREQYF,TGCGCCAGCAGCTTGGCCCGGGACTACCCTGCTCGGGAGCAGTACTTC,-,TRBV5-1,TRBD2,TRBJ2-7